What follows describes a single TCR beta chain. Germline is not matched at one junction end, which may reflect a read error. The data were obtained in a study of metastatic and nonmetastatic thyroid tumors. The wider study: Repertoires from malignant and benign thyroid patients were compared across blood and tumor or nodule tissue.

Authors' analysis steps: Built for papillary thyroid cancer, a distant-metastasis classifier drew on CDR3 differences across clinicopathological groups. MiXCR was used by TCRdb to re-call the PCR reads. The V and J calls were determined by TCRdb, not by the authors. Of about 16,000 clones listed, 30% to 40% are singletons. Every patient was untreated before thyroid surgery. The germline V gene has CDR1 SEHNR and CDR2 FQNEAQ (reference sequence). The CDR3 is made up of 15 amino acids. The receptor's source is a male donor with papillary thyroid cancer or a benign thyroid nodule (not recorded which). Some clones in this sample may be carry-over from other donors' samples. The V call is TRBV7-9, the J call TRBJ2-7; unclear D gene. The sample comprised tumor tissue. The DNA of the CDR3 is TGTCCCAGCAGCTTAACCTCGTTATCCCGCTACGAGCAGTACTTC. Encoded protein: CPSSLTSLSRYEQYF.